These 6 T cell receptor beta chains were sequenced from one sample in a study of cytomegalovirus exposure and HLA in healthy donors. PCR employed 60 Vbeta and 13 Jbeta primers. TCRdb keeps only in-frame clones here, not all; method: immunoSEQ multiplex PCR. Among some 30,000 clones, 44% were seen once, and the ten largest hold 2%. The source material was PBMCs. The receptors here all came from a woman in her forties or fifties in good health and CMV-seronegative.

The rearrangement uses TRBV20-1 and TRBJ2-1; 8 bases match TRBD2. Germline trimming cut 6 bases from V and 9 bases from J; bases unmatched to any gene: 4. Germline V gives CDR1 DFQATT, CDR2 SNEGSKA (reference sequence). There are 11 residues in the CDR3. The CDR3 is CSASAGGEQFF. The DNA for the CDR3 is TGCAGTGCCTCGGCGGGGGGTGAGCAGTTCTTC.

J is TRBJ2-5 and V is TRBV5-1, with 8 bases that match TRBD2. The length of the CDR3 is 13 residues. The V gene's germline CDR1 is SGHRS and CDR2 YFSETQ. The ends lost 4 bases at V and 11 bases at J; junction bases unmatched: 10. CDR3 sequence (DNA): TGCGCCAGCAGCGTATCAACCGGGGGGGAGCAGTACTTC. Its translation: CASSVSTGGEQYF.

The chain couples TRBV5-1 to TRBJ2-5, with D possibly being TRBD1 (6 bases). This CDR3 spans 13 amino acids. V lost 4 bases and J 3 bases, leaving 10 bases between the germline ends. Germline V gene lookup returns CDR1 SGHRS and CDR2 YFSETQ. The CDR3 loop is CASSQGQKETQYF. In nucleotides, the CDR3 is TGCGCCAGCAGCCAAGGACAGAAAGAGACCCAGTACTTC.

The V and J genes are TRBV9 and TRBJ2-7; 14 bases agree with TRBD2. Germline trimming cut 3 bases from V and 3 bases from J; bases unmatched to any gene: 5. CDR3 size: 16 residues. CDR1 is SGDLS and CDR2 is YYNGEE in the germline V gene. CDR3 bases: TGTGCCAGCAGCGCGGGACTAGCGGGGGTGGGCTACGAGCAGTACTTC. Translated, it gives CASSAGLAGVGYEQYF.

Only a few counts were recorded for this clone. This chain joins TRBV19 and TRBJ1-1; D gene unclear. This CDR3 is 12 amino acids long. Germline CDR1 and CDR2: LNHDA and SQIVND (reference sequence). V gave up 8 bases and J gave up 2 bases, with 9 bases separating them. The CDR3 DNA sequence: TGTGCCAGTTTTTTACACAACACTGAAGCTTTCTTT. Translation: CASFLHNTEAFF. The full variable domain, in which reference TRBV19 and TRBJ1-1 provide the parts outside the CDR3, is DGGITQSPKYLFRKEGQNVTLSCEQNLNHDAMYWYRQDPGQGLRLIYYSQIVNDFQKGDIAEGYSVSREKKESFPLTVTSAQKNPTAFYLCASFLHNTEAFFGQGTRLTVV.

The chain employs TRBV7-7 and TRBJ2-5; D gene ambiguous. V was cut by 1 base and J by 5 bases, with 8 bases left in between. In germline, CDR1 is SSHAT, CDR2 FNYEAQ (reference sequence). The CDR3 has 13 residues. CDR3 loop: CASSLESLETQYF. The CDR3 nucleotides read TGTGCCAGCAGCTTAGAGAGTTTGGAGACCCAGTACTTC.